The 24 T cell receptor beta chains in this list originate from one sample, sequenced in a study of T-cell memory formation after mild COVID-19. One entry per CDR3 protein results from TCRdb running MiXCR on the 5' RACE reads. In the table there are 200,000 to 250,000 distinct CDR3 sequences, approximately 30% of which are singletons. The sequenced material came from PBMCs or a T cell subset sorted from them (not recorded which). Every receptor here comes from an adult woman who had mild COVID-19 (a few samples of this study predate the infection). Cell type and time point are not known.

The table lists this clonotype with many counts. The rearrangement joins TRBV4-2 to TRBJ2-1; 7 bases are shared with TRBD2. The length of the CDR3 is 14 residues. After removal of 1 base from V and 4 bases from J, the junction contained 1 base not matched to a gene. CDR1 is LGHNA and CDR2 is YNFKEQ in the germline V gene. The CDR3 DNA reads TGTGCCAGCAGCCAAGGCGGGGGATACAATGAGCAGTTCTTC. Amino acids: CASSQGGGYNEQFF.

The CDR3 sequence is CASSPGGPPYEQYF. The CDR3 DNA is TGTGCCAGCTCACCAGGCGGACCGCCCTACGAGCAGTACTTC. This chain links TRBV18 with TRBJ2-7; D unclear. The CDR3 runs to 14 residues. With 2 bases removed from V and 2 bases from J, the gap between germline ends came to 10 bases. Looked up from germline, CDR1 is KGHSH and CDR2 is LQKENI.

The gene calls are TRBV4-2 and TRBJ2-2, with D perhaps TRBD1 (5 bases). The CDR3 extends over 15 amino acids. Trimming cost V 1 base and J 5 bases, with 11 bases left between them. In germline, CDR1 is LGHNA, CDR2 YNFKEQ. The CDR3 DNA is TGTGCCAGCAGCCAAGTAGGGGCAGGGACCGGGGAGCTGTTTTTT. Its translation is CASSQVGAGTGELFF.

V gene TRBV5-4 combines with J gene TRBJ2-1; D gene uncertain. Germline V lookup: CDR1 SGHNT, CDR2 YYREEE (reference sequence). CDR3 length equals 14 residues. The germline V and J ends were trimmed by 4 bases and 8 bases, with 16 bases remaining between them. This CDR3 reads CASSRVGLTDEQFF. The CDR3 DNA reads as TGTGCCAGCAGCCGGGTGGGTCTTACAGATGAGCAGTTCTTC.

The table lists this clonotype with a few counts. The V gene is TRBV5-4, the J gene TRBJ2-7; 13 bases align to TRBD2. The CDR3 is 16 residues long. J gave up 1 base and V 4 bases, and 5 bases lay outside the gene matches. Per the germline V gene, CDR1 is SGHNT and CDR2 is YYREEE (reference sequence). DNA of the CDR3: TGTGCCAGCAGCGCGGGACTAGCGGGACCTTCCTACGAGCAGTACTTC. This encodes CASSAGLAGPSYEQYF.

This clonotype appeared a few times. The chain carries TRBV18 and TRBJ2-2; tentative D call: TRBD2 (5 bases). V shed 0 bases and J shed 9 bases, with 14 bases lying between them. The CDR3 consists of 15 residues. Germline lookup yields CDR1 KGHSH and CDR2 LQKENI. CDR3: CASSPPFGSGWELFF. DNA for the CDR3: TGTGCCAGCTCACCACCGTTTGGATCGGGGTGGGAGCTGTTTTTT.

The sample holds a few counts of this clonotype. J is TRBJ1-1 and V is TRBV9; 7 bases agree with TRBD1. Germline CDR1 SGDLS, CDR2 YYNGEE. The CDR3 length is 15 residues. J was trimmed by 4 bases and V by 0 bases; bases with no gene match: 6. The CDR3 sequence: CASSVGRGEVTEAFF. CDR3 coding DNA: TGTGCCAGCAGCGTAGGCAGGGGGGAGGTCACTGAAGCTTTCTTT.

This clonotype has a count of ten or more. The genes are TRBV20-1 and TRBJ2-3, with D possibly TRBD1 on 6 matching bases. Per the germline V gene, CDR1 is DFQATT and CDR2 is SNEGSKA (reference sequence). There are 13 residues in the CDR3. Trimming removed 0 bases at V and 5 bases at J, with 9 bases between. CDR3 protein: CSARDPRGDTQYF. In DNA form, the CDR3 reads TGCAGTGCTAGAGACCCCAGGGGAGATACGCAGTATTTT.

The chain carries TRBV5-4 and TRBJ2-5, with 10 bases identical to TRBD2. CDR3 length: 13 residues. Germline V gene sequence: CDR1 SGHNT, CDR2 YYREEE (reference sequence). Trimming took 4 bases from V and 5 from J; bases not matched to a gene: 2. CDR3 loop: CASSLTSGETQYF. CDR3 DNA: TGTGCCAGCAGCCTGACTAGCGGGGAGACCCAGTACTTC.

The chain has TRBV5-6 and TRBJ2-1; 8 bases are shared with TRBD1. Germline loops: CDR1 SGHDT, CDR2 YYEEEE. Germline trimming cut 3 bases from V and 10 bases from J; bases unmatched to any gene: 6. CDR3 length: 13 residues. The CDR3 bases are TGTGCCAGCAGCTCCGACAGGGGACCCGAGCAGTTCTTC. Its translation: CASSSDRGPEQFF.

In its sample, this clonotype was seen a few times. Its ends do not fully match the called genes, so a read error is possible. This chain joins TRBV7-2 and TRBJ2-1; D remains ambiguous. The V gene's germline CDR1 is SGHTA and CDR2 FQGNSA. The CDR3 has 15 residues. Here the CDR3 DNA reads TGTGCCAGAAGCTTCCGTGGTAGCTCCTACAATGAGCAGTTCTTC. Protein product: CARSFRGSSYNEQFF.

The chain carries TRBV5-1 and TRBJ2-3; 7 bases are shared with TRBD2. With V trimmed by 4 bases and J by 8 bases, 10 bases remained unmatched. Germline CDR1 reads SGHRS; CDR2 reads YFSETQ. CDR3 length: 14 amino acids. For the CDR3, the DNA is TGCGCCAGCAGCCCCGTAGCGGGTGCGTCTACGCAGTATTTT. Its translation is CASSPVAGASTQYF. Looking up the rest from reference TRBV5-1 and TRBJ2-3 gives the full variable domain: KAGVTQTPRYLIKTRGQQVTLSCSPISGHRSVSWYQQTPGQGLQFLFEYFSETQRNKGNFPGRFSGRQFSNSRSEMNVSTLELGDSALYLCASSPVAGASTQYFGPGTRLTVL.

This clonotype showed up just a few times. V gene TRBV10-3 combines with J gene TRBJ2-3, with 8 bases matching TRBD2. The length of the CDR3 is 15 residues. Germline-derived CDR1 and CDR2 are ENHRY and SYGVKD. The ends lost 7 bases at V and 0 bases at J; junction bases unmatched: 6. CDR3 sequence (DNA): TGTGCCATCAACCAAGCGGGGGAGAGCACAGATACGCAGTATTTT. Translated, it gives CAINQAGESTDTQYF.

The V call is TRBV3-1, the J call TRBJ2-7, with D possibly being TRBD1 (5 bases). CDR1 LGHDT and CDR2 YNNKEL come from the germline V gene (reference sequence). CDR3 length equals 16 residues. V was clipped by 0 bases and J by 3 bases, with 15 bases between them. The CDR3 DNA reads TGTGCCAGCAGCCAAGATCGCCAGGGTCTTCGCTACGAGCAGTACTTC. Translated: CASSQDRQGLRYEQYF.

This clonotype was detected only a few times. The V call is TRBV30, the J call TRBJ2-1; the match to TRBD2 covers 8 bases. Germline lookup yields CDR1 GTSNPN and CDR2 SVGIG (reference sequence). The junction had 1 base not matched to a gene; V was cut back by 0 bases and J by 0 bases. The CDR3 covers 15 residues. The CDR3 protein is CAWSVLAASYNEQFF. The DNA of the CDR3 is TGTGCCTGGAGTGTACTAGCGGCCTCCTACAATGAGCAGTTCTTC.

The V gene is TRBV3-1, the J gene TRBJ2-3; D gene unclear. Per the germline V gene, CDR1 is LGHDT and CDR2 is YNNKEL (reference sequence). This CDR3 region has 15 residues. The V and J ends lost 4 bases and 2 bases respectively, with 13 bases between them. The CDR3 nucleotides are TGTGCCAGCAGCCCCCGGGCCGTCCCCACAGATACGCAGTATTTT. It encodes CASSPRAVPTDTQYF.

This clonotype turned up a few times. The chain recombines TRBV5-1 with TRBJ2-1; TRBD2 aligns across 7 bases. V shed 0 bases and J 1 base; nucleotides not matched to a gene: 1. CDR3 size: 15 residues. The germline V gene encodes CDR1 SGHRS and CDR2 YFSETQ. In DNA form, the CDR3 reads TGCGCCAGCAGCTTGGGGGAGGGGTCCTACAATGAGCAGTTCTTC. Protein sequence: CASSLGEGSYNEQFF.

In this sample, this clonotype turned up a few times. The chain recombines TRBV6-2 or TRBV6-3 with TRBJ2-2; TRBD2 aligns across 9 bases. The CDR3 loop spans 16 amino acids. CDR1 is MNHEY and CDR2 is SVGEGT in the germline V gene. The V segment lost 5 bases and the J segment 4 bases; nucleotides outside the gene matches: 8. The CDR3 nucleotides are TGTGCCAGCAGTCCTTGGCGGGGGGGCGGCACCGGGGAGCTGTTTTTT. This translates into CASSPWRGGGTGELFF.

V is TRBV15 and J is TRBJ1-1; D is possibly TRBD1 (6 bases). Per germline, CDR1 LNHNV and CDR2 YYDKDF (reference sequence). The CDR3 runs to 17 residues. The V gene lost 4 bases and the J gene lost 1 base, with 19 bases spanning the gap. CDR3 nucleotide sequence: TGTGCCACCAGCACGCCCTTAGGTGGGGGGGCGAACACTGAAGCTTTCTTT. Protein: CATSTPLGGGANTEAFF.

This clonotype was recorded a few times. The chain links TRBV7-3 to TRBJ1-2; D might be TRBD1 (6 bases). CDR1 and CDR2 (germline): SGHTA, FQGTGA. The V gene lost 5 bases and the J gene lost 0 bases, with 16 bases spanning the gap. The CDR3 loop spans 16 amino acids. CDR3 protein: CASSPGGGRANYGYTF. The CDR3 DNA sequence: TGTGCCAGCAGCCCAGGAGGGGGGCGAGCTAACTATGGCTACACCTTC.

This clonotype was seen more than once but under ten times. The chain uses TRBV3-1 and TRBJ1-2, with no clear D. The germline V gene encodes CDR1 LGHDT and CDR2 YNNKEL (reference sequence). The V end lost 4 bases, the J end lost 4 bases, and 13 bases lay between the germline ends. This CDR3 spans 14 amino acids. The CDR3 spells CASSLEDPRYGYTF. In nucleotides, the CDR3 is TGTGCCAGCAGCCTCGAAGACCCGCGCTATGGCTACACCTTC.

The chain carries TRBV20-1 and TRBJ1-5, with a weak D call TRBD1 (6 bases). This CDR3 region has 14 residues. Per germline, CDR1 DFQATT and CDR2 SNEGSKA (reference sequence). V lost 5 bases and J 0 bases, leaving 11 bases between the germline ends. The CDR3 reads CSALRRGSNQPQHF. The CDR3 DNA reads TGCAGTGCTTTGCGCAGGGGTAGCAATCAGCCCCAGCATTTT.

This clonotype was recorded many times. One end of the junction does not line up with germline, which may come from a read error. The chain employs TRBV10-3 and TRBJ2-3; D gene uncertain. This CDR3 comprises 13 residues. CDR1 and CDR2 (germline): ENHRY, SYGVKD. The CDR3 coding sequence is TGTGCCATCAGTGAGCCCCCTCAAGATCCGCAGTATTTT. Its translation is CAISEPPQDPQYF.

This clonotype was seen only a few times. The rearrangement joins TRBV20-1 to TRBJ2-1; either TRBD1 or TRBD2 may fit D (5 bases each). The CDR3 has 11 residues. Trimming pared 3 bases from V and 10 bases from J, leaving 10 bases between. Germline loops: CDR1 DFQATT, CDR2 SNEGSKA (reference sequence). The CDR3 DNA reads TGCAGTGCTAGGGGACGCAAAGAGCAGTTCTTC. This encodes CSARGRKEQFF.